These 25 T cell receptor beta chains share one sample of origin, sequenced in a study of shared T cell receptors in the human thymus. Produced via immunoSEQ multiplex PCR; TCRdb's table is partial and in-frame only. The sample carries approximately 490,000 clones, 78% recorded once. This sample was also put to use in a study of human thymus T cells.

The sample consisted of thymocytes. Every receptor here comes from a boy under two years old with a congenital heart defect.

The chain carries TRBV15 and TRBJ2-7; 10 bases map to TRBD2. V dropped 3 bases and J dropped 2; count of bases not matched to a gene: 4. Germline-derived CDR1 and CDR2 are LNHNV and YYDKDF (reference sequence). The CDR3 loop spans 15 amino acids. The CDR3 coding sequence is TGTGCCACCAGCAGGGGACTAGCGAATACCTACGAGCAGTACTTC. It encodes CATSRGLANTYEQYF. Complete variable domain (other parts from reference TRBV15 and TRBJ2-7): DAMVIQNPRYQVTQFGKPVTLSCSQTLNHNVMYWYQQKSSQAPKLLFHYYDKDFNNEADTPDNFQSRRPNTSFCFLDIRSPGLGDTAMYLCATSRGLANTYEQYFGPGTRLTVT.

The V gene is TRBV10-3, the J gene TRBJ2-7; perhaps TRBD1 as D (5 bases). V was shortened by 2 bases and J by 0 bases, with 11 bases between the two germline ends. This CDR3 region has 15 residues. From germline, CDR1 is ENHRY and CDR2 SYGVKD. CDR3 residues: CAISEADTSSYEQYF. The CDR3, as DNA: TGTGCCATCAGTGAGGCGGACACCTCCTCCTACGAGCAGTACTTC.

The chain uses TRBV14 and TRBJ2-2, with 9 bases identical to TRBD2. CDR1 is SGHDN and CDR2 is FVKESK in the germline V gene. This CDR3 has 17 residues. The V and J ends lost 3 bases and 0 bases, in that order; junction bases with no gene match: 5. As DNA, the CDR3 is TGTGCCAGCAGCCATCAAGGACTAGCGTCGAACACCGGGGAGCTGTTTTTT. This translates into CASSHQGLASNTGELFF.

The chain links TRBV6-6 to TRBJ1-1; D may be TRBD1 (5 bases). CDR1 is MNHNY, CDR2 SVGAGI, per germline (reference sequence). Trimming removed 2 bases at V and 4 bases at J, with 14 bases between. The CDR3 totals 15 residues. The CDR3 is CASSYDGQGSTEAFF. In DNA form, the CDR3 reads TGTGCCAGCAGTTACGATGGACAAGGAAGCACTGAAGCTTTCTTT.

The chain employs TRBV6-1 and TRBJ2-1; a possible D gene is TRBD2 (6 bases). V was pared by 7 bases and J by 7 bases, with 20 bases between. CDR1 MNHNS and CDR2 SASEGT come from the germline V gene. The CDR3 runs to 15 residues. The CDR3 is CASISRGTPINEQFF. The CDR3 bases are TGTGCCAGCATCTCACGCGGGACTCCGATAAATGAGCAGTTCTTC.

The chain combines TRBV28 with TRBJ2-7; 16 bases map to TRBD2. The J segment lost 12 bases and the V segment lost 7 bases, leaving 30 bases of the junction unmatched. The CDR3 sequence is 21 residues long. Germline CDR1 is MDHEN and CDR2 is SYDVKM. CDR3 amino acids: CASTRRLGPWGLAGGLGVPYF. CDR3 in DNA: TGTGCCAGCACCCGGCGTTTAGGACCTTGGGGACTAGCGGGAGGGCTCGGAGTCCCGTACTTC.

The chain recombines TRBV7-2 with TRBJ2-7, with 13 bases lining up with TRBD2. This CDR3 region has 18 residues. Trimming removed 5 bases from V and 3 bases from J; junction bases left unmatched: 13. Germline assignment: CDR1 SGHTA and CDR2 FQGNSA. CDR3 region: CASSPWTSGSQDDYEQYF. CDR3 bases: TGTGCCAGCAGCCCTTGGACTAGCGGGAGCCAAGACGACTACGAGCAGTACTTC.

This sequence joins TRBV5-1 and TRBJ2-2, with 15 bases identical to TRBD2. Germline V gene data show CDR1 as SGHRS and CDR2 as YFSETQ. CDR3 size: 16 residues. With 4 bases clipped from V and 6 bases from J, the junction kept 4 bases outside the gene matches. The CDR3 loop reads CASSTGLAGGPGELFF. The CDR3 DNA reads as TGCGCCAGCAGCACGGGACTAGCGGGAGGTCCCGGGGAGCTGTTTTTT.

The rearrangement uses TRBV7-9 and TRBJ1-2, with 8 bases lining up with TRBD1. Trimming at V came to 7 bases and at J to 8 bases, leaving 12 bases not matched to a gene. The CDR3 covers 14 residues. Germline CDR1 SEHNR, CDR2 FQNEAQ (reference sequence). The CDR3 reads CASTPPTGDHGYTF. The CDR3 region has the DNA TGTGCCAGCACACCACCGACAGGGGATCACGGCTACACCTTC.

This chain uses TRBV19 with TRBJ2-1; TRBD2 might be the D (5 bases). V was cut by 6 bases and J by 6 bases, with 21 bases left in between. This CDR3 has 16 amino acids. Germline V CDR1 and CDR2: LNHDA, SQIVND (reference sequence). The CDR3 DNA follows: TGTGCCAGTAGCCTGGTCTCCGGGGAGAGGTTCAATGAGCAGTTCTTC. This gives the protein CASSLVSGERFNEQFF. Combining the CDR3 with reference TRBV19 and TRBJ2-1 gives the whole variable domain DGGITQSPKYLFRKEGQNVTLSCEQNLNHDAMYWYRQDPGQGLRLIYYSQIVNDFQKGDIAEGYSVSREKKESFPLTVTSAQKNPTAFYLCASSLVSGERFNEQFFGPGTRLTVL.

The genes are TRBV5-1 and TRBJ2-7; 10 nucleotides match TRBD1. V lost 4 bases, J lost 0 bases, and 10 bases stayed unmatched. Germline V gene lookup returns CDR1 SGHRS and CDR2 YFSETQ. The CDR3 loop spans 17 amino acids. The CDR3 spells CASSTGQGGWSSYEQYF. The CDR3 DNA follows: TGCGCCAGCAGCACCGGACAGGGGGGATGGAGCTCCTACGAGCAGTACTTC. Supplemented by reference TRBV5-1 and TRBJ2-7, the full variable domain reads KAGVTQTPRYLIKTRGQQVTLSCSPISGHRSVSWYQQTPGQGLQFLFEYFSETQRNKGNFPGRFSGRQFSNSRSEMNVSTLELGDSALYLCASSTGQGGWSSYEQYFGPGTRLTVT.

The chain combines TRBV7-2 with TRBJ2-1; 11 bases align to TRBD2. The V gene end was trimmed by 2 bases and the J gene end by 9 bases; junction bases not matched to a gene: 3. This CDR3 spans 14 amino acids. From germline, CDR1 is SGHTA and CDR2 FQGNSA. The CDR3 DNA reads as TGTGCCAGCAGCTTACAACTAGCGGGAGCTGAGCAGTTCTTC. Its translation: CASSLQLAGAEQFF. The full variable domain, with the rest looked up from reference TRBV7-2 and TRBJ2-1, is GAGVSQSPSNKVTEKGKDVELRCDPISGHTALYWYRQSLGQGLEFLIYFQGNSAPDKSGLPSDRFSAERTGGSVSTLTIQRTQQEDSAVYLCASSLQLAGAEQFFGPGTRLTVL.

This chain connects TRBV9 to TRBJ1-2, with TRBD1 identical over 9 bases. This CDR3 spans 16 amino acids. J was trimmed by 5 bases and V by 3 bases; bases with no gene match: 11. Per germline, CDR1 SGDLS and CDR2 YYNGEE. The CDR3 DNA follows: TGTGCCAGCAGCGAACCGGGACAGGGCCCAAGATATGGCTACACCTTC. Translated, it gives CASSEPGQGPRYGYTF.

The V call is TRBV19, the J call TRBJ2-3, with 8 bases lining up with TRBD2. From germline, CDR1 is LNHDA and CDR2 SQIVND (reference sequence). The length of the CDR3 is 15 residues. The V segment lost 2 bases and the J segment 7 bases; nucleotides outside the gene matches: 8. The chain's CDR3 is CASSIKAGEGHTQYF. For the CDR3, the DNA is TGTGCCAGTAGTATAAAAGCGGGAGAGGGACATACGCAGTATTTT. Together with reference TRBV19 and TRBJ2-3, the CDR3 gives the full variable domain: DGGITQSPKYLFRKEGQNVTLSCEQNLNHDAMYWYRQDPGQGLRLIYYSQIVNDFQKGDIAEGYSVSREKKESFPLTVTSAQKNPTAFYLCASSIKAGEGHTQYFGPGTRLTVL.

V and J are TRBV10-3 and TRBJ2-7; no clear D. Trimming left V 4 bases short and J 7 bases short, with 14 bases between. Germline values: CDR1 ENHRY, CDR2 SYGVKD. This CDR3 has 13 amino acids. The CDR3 here is CAISGNYKEEQYF. In DNA, the CDR3 is TGTGCCATCAGTGGTAACTACAAGGAAGAGCAGTACTTC.

There are a few counts of this clone. This sequence joins TRBV30 and TRBJ1-5; 7 positions agree with TRBD1. CDR3 length: 13 amino acids. CDR1 GTSNPN and CDR2 SVGIG come from the germline V gene (reference sequence). V dropped 5 bases and J dropped 7; count of bases not matched to a gene: 8. CDR3 nucleotides: TGTGCCTGGTCCCGCCCCAGGGGGCAGCCCCAGCATTTT. Encoded protein: CAWSRPRGQPQHF.

J is TRBJ2-3 and V is TRBV5-1, with 10 bases aligning to TRBD2. This CDR3 spans 16 amino acids. V was clipped by 1 base and J by 6 bases; unmatched bases: 8. The germline gives CDR1 SGHRS, CDR2 YFSETQ. CDR3 sequence (DNA): TGCGCCAGCAGCTTGAACAGCGGGAGGGCGGCGGATACGCAGTATTTT. Translated: CASSLNSGRAADTQYF.

This clone has just a few counts. The rearrangement uses TRBV6-4 and TRBJ2-7, with D perhaps matching TRBD2 (6 bases). Deletions cut 5 bases from V and 3 bases from J, with 14 bases between. The CDR3 consists of 14 residues. Germline lookup yields CDR1 MRHNA and CDR2 SNTAGT. This CDR3 is CASSFSGSLYEQYF. The CDR3 region has the DNA TGTGCCAGCAGTTTCTCCGGGAGTCTCTACGAGCAGTACTTC.

This clone was observed a single time. The rearrangement uses TRBV13 and TRBJ1-5; the D gene is possibly TRBD1 (5 bases). Germline lookup yields CDR1 PRHDT and CDR2 FYEKMQ (reference sequence). Trimming cost V 6 bases and J 3 bases, with 12 bases left between them. The CDR3 sequence is 14 residues long. In nucleotides, the CDR3 is TGTGCCAGCAGTCTTACAGGTTCCAATCAGCCCCAGCATTTT. Amino acids: CASSLTGSNQPQHF.

The chain employs TRBV10-1 and TRBJ2-5; D might be TRBD1 (5 bases). The length of the CDR3 is 18 residues. Trimming removed 3 bases at V and 7 bases at J, with 27 bases between. Germline V gives CDR1 WNHNN, CDR2 SYGVQD (reference sequence). In DNA form, the CDR3 reads TGCGCCAGCAGTGATGCGGCAGGGAAGGGTTCGGATCAGGGGACCCAGTACTTC. It encodes CASSDAAGKGSDQGTQYF.

This rearrangement joins TRBV6-5 to TRBJ2-5; the match to TRBD2 covers 7 bases. The CDR3 runs 15 residues. With 2 bases clipped from V and 5 bases from J, the junction kept 8 bases outside the gene matches. From germline, CDR1 is MNHEY and CDR2 SVGAGI. The CDR3: CASSYRQGGIETQYF. The CDR3 bases are TGTGCCAGCAGTTACAGGCAGGGAGGGATCGAGACCCAGTACTTC.

This clone was detected only once. The chain links TRBV5-6 to TRBJ2-7, with a weak D call TRBD1 (5 bases). Trimming removed 7 bases from V and 1 base from J, with 24 bases in between. The CDR3 runs 17 residues. Germline CDR1 SGHDT, CDR2 YYEEEE. Written as DNA, the CDR3 is TGTGCCAGCTCCAGTGGCGCCAGGGCCCTCATATCCTACGAGCAGTACTTC. Translated, it gives CASSSGARALISYEQYF.

This clone was seen more than once but under ten times. J is TRBJ2-1 and V is TRBV11-2; 15 positions agree with TRBD2. In germline, CDR1 is SGHAT, CDR2 FQNNGV. The CDR3 spans 19 residues. The trim removed 6 bases at V and 0 bases at J, leaving 9 bases unmatched. CDR3 coding DNA: TGTGCCAGCAGGACCGGGACTAGCGGGAGGAGCGGCTCCTACAATGAGCAGTTCTTC. It codes for CASRTGTSGRSGSYNEQFF. The full variable domain, rest sourced from reference TRBV11-2 and TRBJ2-1, is EAGVAQSPRYKIIEKRQSVAFWCNPISGHATLYWYQQILGQGPKLLIQFQNNGVVDDSQLPKDRFSAERLKGVDSTLKIQPAKLEDSAVYLCASRTGTSGRSGSYNEQFFGPGTRLTVL.

This clone was detected only once. This chain connects TRBV9 to TRBJ2-5; 10 nucleotides line up with TRBD2. Trimming took 0 bases from V and 11 from J; bases not matched to a gene: 7. Germline-derived CDR1 and CDR2 are SGDLS and YYNGEE. The CDR3 runs to 14 residues. CDR3 nucleotide sequence: TGTGCCAGCAGCGTAGGGCTAGCGGGAGATCTTCAGTACTTC. It specifies CASSVGLAGDLQYF.

The genes are TRBV13 and TRBJ2-7, with TRBD2 matching over 8 bases. The CDR3 extends over 14 amino acids. V lost 3 bases to trimming and J lost 2 bases; unmatched junction nucleotides: 3. Germline CDR1 and CDR2: PRHDT and FYEKMQ (reference sequence). The CDR3 loop reads CASSFTSGPYEQYF. The DNA for the CDR3 is TGTGCCAGCAGCTTCACTAGCGGTCCCTACGAGCAGTACTTC.